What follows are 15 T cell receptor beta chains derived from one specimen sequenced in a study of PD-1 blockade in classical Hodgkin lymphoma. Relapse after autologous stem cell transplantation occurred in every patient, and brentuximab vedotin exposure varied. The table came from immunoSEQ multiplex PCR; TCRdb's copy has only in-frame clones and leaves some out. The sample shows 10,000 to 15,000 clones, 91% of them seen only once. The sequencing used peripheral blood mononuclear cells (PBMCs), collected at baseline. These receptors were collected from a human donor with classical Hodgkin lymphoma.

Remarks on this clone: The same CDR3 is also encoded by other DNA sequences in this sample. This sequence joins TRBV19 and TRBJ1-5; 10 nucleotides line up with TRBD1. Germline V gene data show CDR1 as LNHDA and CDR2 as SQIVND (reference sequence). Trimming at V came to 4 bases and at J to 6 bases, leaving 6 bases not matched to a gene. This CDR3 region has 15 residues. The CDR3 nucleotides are TGTGCCAGTAGTAAGCCGGGACAGGGGTCTCAGCCCCAGCATTTT. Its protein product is CASSKPGQGSQPQHF.

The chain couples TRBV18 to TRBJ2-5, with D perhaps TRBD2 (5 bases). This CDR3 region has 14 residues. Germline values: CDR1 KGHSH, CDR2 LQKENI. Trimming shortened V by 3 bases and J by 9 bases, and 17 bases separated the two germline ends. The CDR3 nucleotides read TGTGCCAGCTCACCGGAGGCTCGGGGAGTTTCCCAGTACTTC. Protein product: CASSPEARGVSQYF.

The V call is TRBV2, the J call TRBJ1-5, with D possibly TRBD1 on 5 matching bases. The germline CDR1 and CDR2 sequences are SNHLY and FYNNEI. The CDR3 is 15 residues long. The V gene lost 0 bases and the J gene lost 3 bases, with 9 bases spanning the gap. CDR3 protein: CASSEAPGTNQPQHF. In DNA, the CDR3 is TGTGCCAGCAGTGAAGCGCCGGGGACCAATCAGCCCCAGCATTTT.

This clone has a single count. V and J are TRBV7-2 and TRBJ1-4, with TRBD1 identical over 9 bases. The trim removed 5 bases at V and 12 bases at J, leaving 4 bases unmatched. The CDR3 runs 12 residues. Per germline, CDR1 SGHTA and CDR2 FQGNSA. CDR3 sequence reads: CASSMDRGELFF. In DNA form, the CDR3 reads TGTGCCAGCAGCATGGACAGGGGAGAACTGTTTTTT.

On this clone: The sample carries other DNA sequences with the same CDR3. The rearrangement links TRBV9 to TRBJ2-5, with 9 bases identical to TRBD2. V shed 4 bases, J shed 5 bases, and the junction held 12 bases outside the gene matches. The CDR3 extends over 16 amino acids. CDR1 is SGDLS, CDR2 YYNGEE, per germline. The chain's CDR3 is CASSPRRLAGEETQYF. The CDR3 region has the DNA TGTGCCAGCAGCCCCCGTAGGTTAGCGGGGGAGGAGACCCAGTACTTC.

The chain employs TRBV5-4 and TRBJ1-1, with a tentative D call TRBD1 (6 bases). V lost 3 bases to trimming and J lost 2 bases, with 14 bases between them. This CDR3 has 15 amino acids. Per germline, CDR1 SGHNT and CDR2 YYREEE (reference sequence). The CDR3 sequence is CASSSPGQLNTEAFF. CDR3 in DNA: TGTGCCAGCAGCTCGCCGGGACAACTCAACACTGAAGCTTTCTTT.

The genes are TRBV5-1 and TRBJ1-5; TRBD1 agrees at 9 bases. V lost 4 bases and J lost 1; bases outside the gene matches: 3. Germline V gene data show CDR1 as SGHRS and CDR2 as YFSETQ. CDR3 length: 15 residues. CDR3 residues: CASSTGTGSNQPQHF. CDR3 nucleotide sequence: TGCGCCAGCAGCACCGGGACAGGGAGCAATCAGCCCCAGCATTTT.

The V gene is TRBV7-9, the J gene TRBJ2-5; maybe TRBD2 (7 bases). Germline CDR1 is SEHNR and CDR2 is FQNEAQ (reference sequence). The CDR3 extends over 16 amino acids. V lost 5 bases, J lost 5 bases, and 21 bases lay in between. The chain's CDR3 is CASSPSGTGTRETQYF. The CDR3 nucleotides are TGTGCCAGCAGCCCGAGCGGGACCGGGACAAGGGAGACCCAGTACTTC.

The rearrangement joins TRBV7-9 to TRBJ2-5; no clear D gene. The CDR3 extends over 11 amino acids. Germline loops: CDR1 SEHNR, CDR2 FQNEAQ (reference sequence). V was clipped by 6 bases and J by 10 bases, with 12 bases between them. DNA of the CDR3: TGTGCCAGCAGTCGAGACTCGGGCCAGTACTTC. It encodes CASSRDSGQYF.

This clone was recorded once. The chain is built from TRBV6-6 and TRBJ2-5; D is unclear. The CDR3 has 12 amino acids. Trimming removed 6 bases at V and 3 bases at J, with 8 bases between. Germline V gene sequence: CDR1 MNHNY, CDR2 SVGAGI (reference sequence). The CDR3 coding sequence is TGTGCCAGCAGCGACTCCGAAGAGACCCAGTACTTC. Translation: CASSDSEETQYF.

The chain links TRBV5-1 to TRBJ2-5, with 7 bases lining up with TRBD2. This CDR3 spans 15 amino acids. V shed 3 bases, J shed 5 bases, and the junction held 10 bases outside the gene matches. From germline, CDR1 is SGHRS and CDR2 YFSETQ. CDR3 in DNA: TGCGCCAGCAGCTCACTCGGGGGGTCCGAGGAGACCCAGTACTTC. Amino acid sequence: CASSSLGGSEETQYF.

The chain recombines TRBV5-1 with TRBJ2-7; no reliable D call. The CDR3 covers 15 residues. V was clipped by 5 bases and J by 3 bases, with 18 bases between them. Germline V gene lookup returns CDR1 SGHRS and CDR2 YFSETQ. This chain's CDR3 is CASSYPDALVYEQYF. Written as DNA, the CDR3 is TGCGCCAGCAGTTATCCCGACGCCCTAGTCTACGAGCAGTACTTC.

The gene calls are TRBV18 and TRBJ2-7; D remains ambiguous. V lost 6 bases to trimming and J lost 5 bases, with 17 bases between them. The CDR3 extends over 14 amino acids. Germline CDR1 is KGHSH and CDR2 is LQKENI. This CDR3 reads CASSPPRAVHEQYF. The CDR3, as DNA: TGTGCCAGCTCTCCTCCCCGAGCTGTCCACGAGCAGTACTTC.

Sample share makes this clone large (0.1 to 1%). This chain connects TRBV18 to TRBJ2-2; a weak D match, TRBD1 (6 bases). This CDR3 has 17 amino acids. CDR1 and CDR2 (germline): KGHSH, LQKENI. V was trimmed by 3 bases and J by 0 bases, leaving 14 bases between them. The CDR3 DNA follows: TGTGCCAGCTCACCCATTCCACAGGGTTCGAACACCGGGGAGCTGTTTTTT. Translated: CASSPIPQGSNTGELFF.

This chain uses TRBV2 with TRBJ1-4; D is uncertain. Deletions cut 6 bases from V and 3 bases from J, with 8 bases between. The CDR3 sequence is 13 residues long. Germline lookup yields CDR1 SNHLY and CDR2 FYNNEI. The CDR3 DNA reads TGTGCCAGCAGGCGGGGTGCTAATGAAAAACTGTTTTTT. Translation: CASRRGANEKLFF.